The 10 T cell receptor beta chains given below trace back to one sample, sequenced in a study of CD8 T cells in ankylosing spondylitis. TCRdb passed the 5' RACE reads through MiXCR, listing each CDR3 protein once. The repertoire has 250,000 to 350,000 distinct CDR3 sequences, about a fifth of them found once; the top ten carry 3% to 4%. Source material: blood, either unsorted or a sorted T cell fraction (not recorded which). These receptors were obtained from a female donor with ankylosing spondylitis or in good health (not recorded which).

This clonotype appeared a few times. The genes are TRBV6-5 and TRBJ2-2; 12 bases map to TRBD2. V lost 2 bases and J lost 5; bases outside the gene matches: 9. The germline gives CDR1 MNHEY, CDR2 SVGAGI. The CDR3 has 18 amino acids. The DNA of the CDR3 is TGTGCCAGCAGTTACGCCCTGACTAGCGGGAGATTTACCGGGGAGCTGTTTTTT. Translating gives CASSYALTSGRFTGELFF.

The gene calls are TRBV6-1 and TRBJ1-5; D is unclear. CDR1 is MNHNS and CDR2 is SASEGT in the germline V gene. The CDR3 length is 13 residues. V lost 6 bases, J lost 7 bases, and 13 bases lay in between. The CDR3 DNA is TGTGCCAGCAGAAGGGTTTTAGGACAGCCCCAGCATTTT. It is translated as CASRRVLGQPQHF.

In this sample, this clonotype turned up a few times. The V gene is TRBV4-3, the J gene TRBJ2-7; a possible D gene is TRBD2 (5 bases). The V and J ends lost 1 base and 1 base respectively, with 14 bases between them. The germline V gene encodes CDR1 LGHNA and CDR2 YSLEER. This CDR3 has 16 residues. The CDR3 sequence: CASSQGISGSSYEQYF. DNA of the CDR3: TGCGCCAGCAGCCAAGGGATAAGCGGATCTTCCTACGAGCAGTACTTC.

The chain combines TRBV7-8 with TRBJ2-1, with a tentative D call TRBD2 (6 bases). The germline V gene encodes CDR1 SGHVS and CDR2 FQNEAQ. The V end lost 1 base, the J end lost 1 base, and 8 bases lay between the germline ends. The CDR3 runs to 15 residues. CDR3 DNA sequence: TGTGCCAGCAGCTTAGGACTAGTTTCCTACAATGAGCAGTTCTTC. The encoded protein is CASSLGLVSYNEQFF.

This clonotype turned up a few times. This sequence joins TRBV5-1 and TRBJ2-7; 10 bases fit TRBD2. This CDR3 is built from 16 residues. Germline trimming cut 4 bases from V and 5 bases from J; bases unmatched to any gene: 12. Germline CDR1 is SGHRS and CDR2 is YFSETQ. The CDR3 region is CASSAARLAGEDEQYF. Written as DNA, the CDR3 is TGCGCCAGCAGCGCTGCCAGGCTAGCGGGAGAGGACGAGCAGTACTTC.

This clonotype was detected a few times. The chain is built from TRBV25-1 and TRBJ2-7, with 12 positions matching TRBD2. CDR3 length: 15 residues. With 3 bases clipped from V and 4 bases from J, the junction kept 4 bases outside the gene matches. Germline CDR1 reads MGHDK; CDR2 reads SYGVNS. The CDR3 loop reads CASSDPGTSGYEQYF. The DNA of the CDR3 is TGTGCCAGCAGTGACCCCGGGACTAGCGGGTACGAGCAGTACTTC.

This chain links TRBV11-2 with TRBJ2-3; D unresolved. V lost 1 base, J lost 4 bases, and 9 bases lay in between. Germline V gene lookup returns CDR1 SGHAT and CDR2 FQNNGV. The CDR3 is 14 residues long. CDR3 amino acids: CASSLVPNADTQYF. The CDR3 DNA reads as TGTGCCAGCAGCTTAGTTCCTAACGCAGATACGCAGTATTTT.

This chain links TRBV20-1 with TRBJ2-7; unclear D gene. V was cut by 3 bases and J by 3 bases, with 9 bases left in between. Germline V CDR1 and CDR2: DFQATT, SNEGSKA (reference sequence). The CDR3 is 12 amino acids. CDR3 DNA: TGCAGTGCTAGCCCCGTCGTCTACGAGCAGTACTTC. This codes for CSASPVVYEQYF.

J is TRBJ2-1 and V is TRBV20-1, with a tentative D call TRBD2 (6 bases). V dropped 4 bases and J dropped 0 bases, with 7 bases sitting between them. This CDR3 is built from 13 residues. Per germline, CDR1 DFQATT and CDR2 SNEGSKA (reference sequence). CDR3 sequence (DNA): TGCAGTGCTACGGGAGCCTCCTACAATGAGCAGTTCTTC. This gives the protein CSATGASYNEQFF.

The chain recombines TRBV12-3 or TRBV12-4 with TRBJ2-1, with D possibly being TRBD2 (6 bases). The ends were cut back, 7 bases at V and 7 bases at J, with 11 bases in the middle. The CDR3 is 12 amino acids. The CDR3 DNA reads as TGTGCCAGCACCAACGGGGGAAATGAGCAGTTCTTC. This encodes CASTNGGNEQFF.